Sequencing of this T cell receptor beta chain was carried out in a study of radiation and T cells in renal cell carcinoma. The time point is: blood 4 weeks post-SBRT, at nephrectomy. Treatment noted: 15 Gy SBRT to primary tumor, nephrectomy 4 weeks later. This CDR3 has 15 residues. Per germline, CDR1 SGDLS and CDR2 YYNGEE. The ends were cut back, 2 bases at V and 4 bases at J, with 12 bases in the middle. Assay: immunoSEQ multiplex PCR; the TCRdb copy retains only in-frame clones and omits some. This table holds around 29,000 clones, around 85% found once. The V and J genes are TRBV9 and TRBJ2-2; D might be TRBD1 (6 bases). This TCR derives from a man aged 55-75 years with renal cell carcinoma. Sequencing used blood, obtained from a patient whose treatment included radiotherapy and nephrectomy. The CDR3 protein is CASSVETGGTGELFF. For the CDR3, the DNA is TGTGCCAGCAGCGTTGAGACAGGAGGCACCGGGGAGCTGTTTTTT.